This T cell receptor (beta chain) was captured in a study of control samples from healthy donors and cancer patients. The repertoire was sequenced with immunoSEQ multiplex PCR; TCRdb's copy has only in-frame clones and lacks some. The data contain tens of thousands of clones, roughly 88% of them seen just once; the ten biggest clones take up 5.7%. The V and J ends lost 5 bases and 0 bases, in that order; junction bases with no gene match: 6. This CDR3 has 15 amino acids. Looked up from germline, CDR1 is MNHEY and CDR2 is SVGAGI. Material: blood. The TCR was taken from a woman aged 50 to 60 in good health. The chain is built from TRBV6-5 and TRBJ1-1; TRBD1 aligns across 7 bases. CDR3 in DNA: TGTGCCAGCAGTACCATTACAGGGGTGAACACTGAAGCTTTCTTT. Translating it yields CASSTITGVNTEAFF.